The text below deals with one T cell receptor beta chain. Its antigen is unknown. The table came from immunoSEQ multiplex PCR; TCRdb's copy has only in-frame clones and leaves some out. The sample includes about 120,000 clones, approximately 84% of them seen just once. The sample comes from a study of T cell responses to AZD1222 COVID-19 vaccine. About the study: Timing groups of about 4 and about 12 weeks for second doses were pooled. Study outcomes and limitations: Possibly, clonal diversity was underestimated; donors were largely white British and included more females. Baseline testing showed seropositivity in only 6 or 7 AZD1222 recipients.

This CDR3 comprises 16 residues. The sequences come from peripheral blood, collected on day 0 of AZD1222 vaccination. The sequence was obtained from an adult in good health. This chain connects TRBV21-1 to TRBJ1-5; TRBD1, the table's D call, was not compared with the DNA. TRBV21-1 has pseudogene status. The CDR3: CASSAHTGGGNQPQHF. Written as DNA, the CDR3 is TGTGCCAGCAGCGCTCACACAGGGGGCGGCAATCAGCCCCAGCATTTT.